This T cell receptor (beta chain) was recorded in a study of cytomegalovirus exposure and HLA in healthy donors. Looking at the study overall: An early release of data contained about 85 million unique TCRs, which came from HLA-typed donors. Broader study findings: The study designated 150 or so TCR beta chains cytomegalovirus-associated. Specificity for CMV antigens was confirmed in vitro for three of the CMV-associated chains.

CDR1 and CDR2 (germline): MNHNY, SVGAGI (reference sequence). The CDR3 runs 14 residues. Trimming removed 4 bases from V and 9 bases from J; junction bases left unmatched: 4. About this clone itself: As yet, its antigen is unknown.

60 Vbeta and 13 Jbeta primers were used in PCR. Assay: immunoSEQ multiplex PCR; the TCRdb copy retains only in-frame clones and omits some. Here the sample spans fewer than 150,000 clones, about 86% being singletons. This clonotype was obtained from a man aged 35 to 55 in good health and CMV-seropositive. V usage is TRBV6-6 and J usage is TRBJ2-1; 12 nucleotides align to TRBD2. The material sequenced was PBMCs. The CDR3 region is CASSSSGRASEQFF. The DNA of the CDR3 is TGTGCCAGCAGTTCTAGCGGGAGGGCCAGTGAGCAGTTCTTC.